The 5 T cell receptor beta chains reported below all come from one sample, sequenced in a study of T-cell reconstitution after alpha-beta-depleted transplantation in children. During its preparation, the TCRbeta library received unique molecular identifiers. TCRdb fed the PCR reads into MiXCR, producing one record per CDR3 protein. The data show some 75,000 distinct CDR3 sequences, approximately 7.3% seen once. The specimen was PBMCs from the stem cell graft donor, collected from the stem cell graft. All receptors derive from a human donor who donated a stem cell graft to a child with acute lymphoblastic leukemia.

Ten or more counts support this clonotype. The J gene is TRBJ2-2, the V gene TRBV4-2, with D unclear. There are 14 residues in the CDR3. V was cut by 5 bases and J by 1 base, with 8 bases left in between. Per germline, CDR1 LGHNA and CDR2 YNFKEQ. The CDR3 DNA sequence: TGTGCCAGCAGCACTCACCAGAACACCGGGGAGCTGTTTTTT. This codes for CASSTHQNTGELFF.

This clonotype has ten or more counts. This chain connects TRBV5-1 to TRBJ1-1; weak D call: TRBD1 (5 bases). Germline-derived CDR1 and CDR2 are SGHRS and YFSETQ. V was shortened by 4 bases and J by 5 bases, with 15 bases between the two germline ends. The CDR3 loop spans 14 amino acids. The CDR3 sequence: CASSRQGGVTEAFF. CDR3 nucleotide sequence: TGCGCCAGCAGCCGGCAGGGAGGGGTAACTGAAGCTTTCTTT.

This clonotype showed up many times. The chain employs TRBV7-8 and TRBJ2-5; TRBD2 matches at 9 bases. CDR1 is SGHVS and CDR2 is FQNEAQ in the germline V gene. Trimming took 5 bases from V and 6 from J; bases not matched to a gene: 10. The CDR3 length is 15 residues. The CDR3 sequence: CASSPPGSGRQTQYF. The CDR3 nucleotides are TGTGCCAGCAGCCCACCGGGTAGCGGGAGACAGACCCAGTACTTC.

The chain links TRBV7-9 to TRBJ2-5; D gene uncertain. The germline gives CDR1 SEHNR, CDR2 FQNEAQ (reference sequence). The CDR3 runs to 17 residues. Deletions cut 5 bases from V and 4 bases from J, with 23 bases between. The CDR3 spells CASSPLGGAGVGETQYF. The DNA of the CDR3 is TGTGCCAGCAGCCCCCTCGGCGGAGCTGGCGTGGGAGAGACCCAGTACTTC.

This clonotype showed up many times. The chain combines TRBV7-8 with TRBJ2-2, with D perhaps given as TRBD1 or TRBD2 (5 bases each). V lost 5 bases, J lost 5 bases, and 15 bases lay in between. CDR3 length: 15 residues. Germline assignment: CDR1 SGHVS and CDR2 FQNEAQ. CDR3 sequence reads: CASSPIRGGTGELFF. CDR3 sequence (DNA): TGTGCCAGCAGCCCAATAAGGGGCGGGACCGGGGAGCTGTTTTTT. The entire variable domain, with the rest obtained from reference TRBV7-8 and TRBJ2-2, is as follows: GAGVSQSPRYKVAKRGQDVALRCDPISGHVSLFWYQQALGQGPEFLTYFQNEAQLDKSGLPSDRFFAERPEGSVSTLKIQRTQQEDSAVYLCASSPIRGGTGELFFGEGSRLTVL.